The present T cell receptor (beta chain) was sequenced within a study of T cells in Graves' hyperthyroidism and ophthalmopathy. General observations from the study: Prediction of ophthalmopathy progression came a median around 6.5 months pre-onset.

Trimming removed 8 bases from V and 6 bases from J, with 17 bases in between. In germline, CDR1 is LGHDT, CDR2 YNNKEL (reference sequence). The CDR3 has 15 amino acids. Regions amplified from RNA transcripts were the TCR beta CDR3 regions. The study used the HTBI primer set for a first-round RT-PCR of the TCR CDR3. A single record per CDR3 protein comes from TCRdb applying MiXCR to the multiplex PCR reads. The repertoire holds some 740,000 distinct CDR3 sequences, with around 15% as singletons. This clonotype was seen a handful of times. The antigen remains undetermined. Stable Graves' hyperthyroidism meant no ophthalmopathy progression within 18 months.

The specimen sequenced was blood. This TCR derives from a woman between 18 and 30 years old with Graves' hyperthyroidism. The gene calls are TRBV3-1 and TRBJ1-6; unclear D gene. For the CDR3, the DNA is TGTGCCAGCGCACAAGAATCATGGGTTAATTCACCCCTCCACTTT. Protein product: CASAQESWVNSPLHF.